The T cell receptor (beta chain) under discussion was sequenced for a study of T cell repertoires in cytomegalovirus infection. Overall study context: Selection of CMV epitopes for the study included recently identified HLA-C-restricted and well-studied HLA-B-restricted ones. Indications of both CMV infection and matching HLA type were provided by public TCR beta signatures. Study observations and caveats: Carriage of CMV together with the relevant HLA was identifiable through cumulative public TCR beta family frequency. Clonotype analysis showed dominance of the ex vivo response by HLA-C-restricted CMV-specific TCR beta clonotypes.

CDR3 length: 13 residues. Germline V CDR1 and CDR2: MDHEN, SYDVKM. Trimming removed 7 bases from V and 4 bases from J; junction bases left unmatched: 6. This clonotype was seen a few times. Its specificity is not known. TCRdb re-derived calls from the reads in MiXCR, one entry per CDR3 protein. Seen here are 450,000 to 650,000 distinct CDR3 sequences, about 40% observed once, and the top ten hold 48%. This receptor was taken from a human donor in good health (CMV status not recorded). Some clones in this sample may be carry-over from other donors' samples. The sample here was cultured PBMCs, taken from culture after CMV antigen stimulation. V usage is TRBV28 and J usage is TRBJ2-5, with 7 bases fitting TRBD2. In DNA, the CDR3 is TGTGCCAGCAAGGCGGGGGTGGGAGAGACCCAGTACTTC. Translating gives CASKAGVGETQYF.